This T cell receptor (beta chain) was sequenced in a study of post-analysis software for immune sequencing data. This clonotype was detected only a few times. The target antigen is unknown. Study-wide points: A handful of TRBV segments appeared more often in patients than in controls, and TRBV5-6, TRBV5-1 and TRBV20-1 were among these. Multiple sclerosis was associated with a significant reduction in normalized Chao1 diversity relative to controls.

Prepared TCR beta cDNA libraries contained unique molecular identifiers. TCRdb processed the PCR reads anew with MiXCR; each CDR3 protein has one entry. The sample records roughly 200,000 distinct CDR3 sequences, approximately 30% being singletons. The length of the CDR3 is 14 residues. Germline CDR1 is MNHEY and CDR2 is SVGAGI. Trimming stripped 2 bases from V and 0 bases from J, with 8 bases between. V is TRBV6-5 and J is TRBJ2-7; D perhaps matches TRBD1 (5 bases). The TCR comes from a girl aged 2-17 years with multiple sclerosis. Sequencing was carried out using blood. The CDR3 here is CASSYVQGSYEQYF. The CDR3 DNA reads as TGTGCCAGCAGTTACGTGCAGGGCTCCTACGAGCAGTACTTC.